This T cell receptor (beta chain) was identified during a study of molecular identifiers for immune sequencing clone quantification. MiXCR was run by TCRdb on the PCR reads, yielding one entry per CDR3 protein. The repertoire holds a few hundred thousand distinct CDR3 sequences, with about 21% as singletons. The sorting of naive CD8 T cells used the CD8+CD4-CCR7+CD45RA+ phenotype. The trim removed 3 bases at V and 2 bases at J, leaving 8 bases unmatched. The CDR3 spans 16 residues. The V gene's germline CDR1 is SEHNR and CDR2 FQNEAQ (reference sequence). This clonotype has only a few counts. Source material: naive CD8+ T cells from blood, with Jurkat cell RNA spiked in. Subset described: FACS-sorted CD8+CD4-CCR7+CD45RA+ naive T cells. The gene calls are TRBV7-9 and TRBJ1-2; 8 positions match TRBD1. The clonotype originates from a human donor in good health. Some libraries in this study had Jurkat cell RNA spiked in. Here the CDR3 DNA reads TGTGCCAGCAGCTTGACAGGGGCAACTGCAAACTATGGCTACACCTTC. Protein: CASSLTGATANYGYTF.